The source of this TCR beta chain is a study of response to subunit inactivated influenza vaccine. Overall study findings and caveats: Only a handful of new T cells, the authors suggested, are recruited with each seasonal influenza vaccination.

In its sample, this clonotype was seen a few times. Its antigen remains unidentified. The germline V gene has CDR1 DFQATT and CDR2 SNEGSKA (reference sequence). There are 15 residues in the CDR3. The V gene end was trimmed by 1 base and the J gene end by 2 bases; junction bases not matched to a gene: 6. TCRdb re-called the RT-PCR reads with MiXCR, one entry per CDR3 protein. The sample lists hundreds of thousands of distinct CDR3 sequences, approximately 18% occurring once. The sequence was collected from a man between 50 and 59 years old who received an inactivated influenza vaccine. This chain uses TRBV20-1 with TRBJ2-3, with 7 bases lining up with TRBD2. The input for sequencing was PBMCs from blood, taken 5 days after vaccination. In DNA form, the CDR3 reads TGCAGTGCTAGAGGAGGAGCGGGATCCACAGATACGCAGTATTTT. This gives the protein CSARGGAGSTDTQYF.